One and the same sample provided the 21 T cell receptor beta chains below, sequenced in a study of T cells after yellow fever vaccination. TCRdb analysed the 5' RACE reads with MiXCR anew, one entry per CDR3 protein. The repertoire holds 120,000 to 150,000 distinct CDR3 sequences, with roughly 8% as singletons. The sample consisted of CD4+ T cells sorted from PBMCs, taken 5 days after the yellow fever booster vaccination. The receptors were gathered from a man aged 25-40 years who received the YFV17D yellow fever vaccine.

In this sample, this clonotype turned up a few times. The gene calls are TRBV20-1 and TRBJ2-2; 9 nucleotides agree with TRBD2. The CDR3 is 16 residues long. Per germline, CDR1 DFQATT and CDR2 SNEGSKA (reference sequence). With V trimmed by 3 bases and J by 6 bases, 11 bases remained unmatched. CDR3 DNA sequence: TGCAGTGCTAGCGGGGCGGGAGGGCCAGGCGCCGGGGAGCTGTTTTTT. Translating gives CSASGAGGPGAGELFF.

This clonotype was detected many times. The chain recombines TRBV12-3 or TRBV12-4 with TRBJ1-1, with D maybe TRBD1 (5 bases). This CDR3 comprises 12 residues. Trimming removed 5 bases from V and 9 bases from J, with 13 bases in between. The CDR3 nucleotides read TGTGCCAGCAGTCCCCGACAGTCGCAAGCTTTCTTT. Translated: CASSPRQSQAFF.

At least ten counts were recorded for this clonotype. The chain recombines TRBV29-1 with TRBJ2-7; TRBD2 agrees at 7 bases. Trimming at V came to 4 bases and at J to 3 bases, leaving 0 bases not matched to a gene. Looked up from germline, CDR1 is SQVTM and CDR2 is ANQGSEA. This CDR3 has 11 amino acids. CDR3 sequence (DNA): TGCAGCGTTGCGGGAGGCTACGAGCAGTACTTC. Encoded protein: CSVAGGYEQYF.

Many counts were recorded for this clonotype. This sequence joins TRBV12-3 or TRBV12-4 and TRBJ2-5; TRBD2 matches 8 bases. The CDR3 runs 16 residues. The ends lost 3 bases at V and 4 bases at J; junction bases unmatched: 10. CDR3 residues: CASSLGRSGVRETQYF. In DNA, the CDR3 is TGTGCCAGCAGTTTGGGTCGTAGCGGGGTGCGAGAGACCCAGTACTTC.

This clonotype was seen ten or more times. This sequence joins TRBV6-6 and TRBJ2-7; D gene ambiguous. CDR1 is MNHNY and CDR2 is SVGAGI in the germline V gene (reference sequence). V gave up 0 bases and J gave up 6 bases, with 6 bases separating them. The CDR3 consists of 12 residues. The CDR3 sequence is CASSYSKGEQYF. CDR3 bases: TGTGCCAGCAGTTACTCGAAGGGCGAGCAGTACTTC.

In this sample, this clonotype turned up many times. The CDR3 coding sequence is TGTGCCAGCAGCTTAGGGGGACAGGCCGCCTATGGCTACACCTTC. Translating it yields CASSLGGQAAYGYTF. The chain links TRBV7-9 to TRBJ1-2, with 8 bases fitting TRBD1. This CDR3 has 15 residues. V was pared by 1 base and J by 4 bases, with 5 bases of the junction left unmatched. Germline values: CDR1 SEHNR, CDR2 FQNEAQ (reference sequence).

This clonotype was seen at least ten times. This chain connects TRBV12-3 or TRBV12-4 to TRBJ1-1; D is ambiguous. The CDR3 contains 13 residues. V gave up 1 base and J gave up 4 bases, with 7 bases separating them. This CDR3 reads CASSLGGGTEAFF. The CDR3 bases are TGTGCCAGCAGTTTAGGGGGTGGCACTGAAGCTTTCTTT.

This clonotype occurred many times. The V and J genes are TRBV29-1 and TRBJ2-5; 12 bases map to TRBD1. This CDR3 region has 15 residues. V lost 6 bases and J lost 5; bases outside the gene matches: 10. The germline V gene has CDR1 SQVTM and CDR2 ANQGSEA. The CDR3 DNA follows: TGCAGCGTCACCGGGACAGGGGGCGAGACGGAGACCCAGTACTTC. This sequence encodes CSVTGTGGETETQYF.

The sample holds many counts of this clonotype. The gene calls are TRBV4-3 and TRBJ2-1, with D hard to call. This CDR3 spans 13 amino acids. CDR1 is LGHNA and CDR2 is YSLEER in the germline V gene. Trimming pared 8 bases from V and 6 bases from J, leaving 14 bases between. CDR3: CASGQGSFNEQFF. The CDR3 DNA is TGCGCCAGCGGGCAAGGGTCTTTCAATGAGCAGTTCTTC.

This clonotype was seen many times. The chain is built from TRBV12-3 or TRBV12-4 and TRBJ2-7; no reliable D call. V was cut by 3 bases and J by 6 bases, with 9 bases left in between. This CDR3 has 12 amino acids. The chain's CDR3 is CASSFSSGEQYF. CDR3 in DNA: TGTGCCAGCAGTTTCAGTTCCGGCGAGCAGTACTTC.

There are many counts of this clonotype. The chain recombines TRBV20-1 with TRBJ1-6; no definite D call. V was pared by 0 bases and J by 7 bases, with 7 bases between. CDR3 size: 13 residues. Germline V gene data show CDR1 as DFQATT and CDR2 as SNEGSKA (reference sequence). The CDR3 nucleotides read TGCAGTGCTAGAGATGTGGGGAATTCACCCCTCCACTTT. Protein sequence: CSARDVGNSPLHF.

This clonotype was picked up many times. The chain has TRBV12-3 or TRBV12-4 and TRBJ2-1; tentatively, D is TRBD2 (6 bases). V gave up 6 bases and J gave up 4 bases, with 13 bases separating them. The CDR3 sequence is 14 residues long. The CDR3 sequence: CASREPGGYNEQFF. CDR3 DNA: TGTGCCAGCAGAGAGCCTGGGGGGTACAATGAGCAGTTCTTC.

Of note for this clonotype: It may be a read error: a sequence one base away is much more abundant. The chain links TRBV27 to TRBJ2-2; TRBD2 agrees at 8 bases. Germline assignment: CDR1 MNHEY and CDR2 SMNVEV (reference sequence). The CDR3 covers 16 residues. V shed 1 base, J shed 5 bases, and the junction held 6 bases outside the gene matches. CDR3 amino acids: CASSLWLGLGTGELFF. For the CDR3, the DNA is TGTGCCAGCAGTTTATGGCTGGGACTAGGAACCGGGGAGCTGTTTTTT.

In this sample, this clonotype turned up many times. The chain links TRBV3-1 to TRBJ2-1; TRBD2 agrees at 13 bases. The CDR3 is made up of 18 amino acids. Germline V gene sequence: CDR1 LGHDT, CDR2 YNNKEL (reference sequence). V lost 4 bases, J lost 9 bases, and 15 bases stayed unmatched. The CDR3 DNA reads as TGTGCCAGCAGCCTCGGACTAGCGGGAGTGCGGGTTGTAGCTGAGCAGTTCTTC. The encoded protein is CASSLGLAGVRVVAEQFF.

For this clonotype: One base away lies a much larger clone, so this may be a sequencing read error. The chain combines TRBV5-1 with TRBJ2-5, with 8 bases identical to TRBD1. Germline CDR1 SGHRS, CDR2 YFSETQ. The CDR3 covers 15 residues. CDR3: CSSSLSGTGRETQYF. In DNA form, the CDR3 reads TGCTCCAGCAGCTTGTCCGGGACAGGAAGAGAGACCCAGTACTTC.

Ten or more counts support this clonotype. The gene calls are TRBV5-1 and TRBJ1-1; no firm D call. The germline CDR1 and CDR2 sequences are SGHRS and YFSETQ. Trimming removed 6 bases from V and 4 bases from J, with 16 bases in between. The CDR3 consists of 14 residues. Written as DNA, the CDR3 is TGCGCCAGCATCGATCCGGGCCTGGGCACTGAAGCTTTCTTT. Its protein is CASIDPGLGTEAFF. Variable domain in full (rest from reference TRBV5-1 and TRBJ1-1): KAGVTQTPRYLIKTRGQQVTLSCSPISGHRSVSWYQQTPGQGLQFLFEYFSETQRNKGNFPGRFSGRQFSNSRSEMNVSTLELGDSALYLCASIDPGLGTEAFFGQGTRLTVV.

This clonotype was counted ten times or more. This sequence joins TRBV9 and TRBJ2-7; possible D gene TRBD2, 6 bases. Germline V gene sequence: CDR1 SGDLS, CDR2 YYNGEE. V was trimmed by 0 bases and J by 0 bases, leaving 13 bases between them. The length of the CDR3 is 16 residues. CDR3 residues: CASSVGGGTGSYEQYF. The CDR3 nucleotides read TGTGCCAGCAGCGTAGGGGGCGGGACGGGCTCCTACGAGCAGTACTTC.

Many counts were recorded for this clonotype. The gene calls are TRBV5-1 and TRBJ2-4, with 8 bases identical to TRBD1. The CDR3 contains 14 residues. Trimming removed 4 bases from V and 10 bases from J; junction bases left unmatched: 10. The germline gives CDR1 SGHRS, CDR2 YFSETQ. The CDR3 sequence: CASSKGQEGEIQYF. In DNA, the CDR3 is TGCGCCAGCAGCAAGGGACAGGAAGGGGAAATTCAGTACTTC. Supplemented by reference TRBV5-1 and TRBJ2-4, the full variable domain reads KAGVTQTPRYLIKTRGQQVTLSCSPISGHRSVSWYQQTPGQGLQFLFEYFSETQRNKGNFPGRFSGRQFSNSRSEMNVSTLELGDSALYLCASSKGQEGEIQYFGAGTRLSVL.

Many counts were recorded for this clonotype. The rearrangement links TRBV7-2 to TRBJ2-7; D gene uncertain. V lost 4 bases, J lost 1 base, and 11 bases lay in between. From germline, CDR1 is SGHTA and CDR2 FQGNSA. This CDR3 spans 14 amino acids. CDR3 loop: CASSYWTESYEQYF. CDR3 DNA sequence: TGTGCCAGCAGCTACTGGACGGAATCCTACGAGCAGTACTTC.

This clonotype was picked up many times. The gene calls are TRBV11-2 and TRBJ2-1; 8 nucleotides line up with TRBD2. V lost 5 bases to trimming and J lost 4 bases; unmatched junction nucleotides: 7. Per the germline V gene, CDR1 is SGHAT and CDR2 is FQNNGV. This CDR3 has 15 amino acids. CDR3 nucleotide sequence: TGTGCCAGCAGCCCAAGACTAGCGAAGTACAATGAGCAGTTCTTC. Protein sequence: CASSPRLAKYNEQFF.

This clonotype appeared many times. This chain uses TRBV5-1 with TRBJ2-7; D might be TRBD2 (5 bases). V was clipped by 3 bases and J by 3 bases, with 16 bases between them. The length of the CDR3 is 15 residues. The V gene's germline CDR1 is SGHRS and CDR2 YFSETQ. CDR3 loop: CASSSRRETHYEQYF. The CDR3 DNA reads as TGCGCCAGCAGCTCGCGTAGGGAGACACACTACGAGCAGTACTTC.